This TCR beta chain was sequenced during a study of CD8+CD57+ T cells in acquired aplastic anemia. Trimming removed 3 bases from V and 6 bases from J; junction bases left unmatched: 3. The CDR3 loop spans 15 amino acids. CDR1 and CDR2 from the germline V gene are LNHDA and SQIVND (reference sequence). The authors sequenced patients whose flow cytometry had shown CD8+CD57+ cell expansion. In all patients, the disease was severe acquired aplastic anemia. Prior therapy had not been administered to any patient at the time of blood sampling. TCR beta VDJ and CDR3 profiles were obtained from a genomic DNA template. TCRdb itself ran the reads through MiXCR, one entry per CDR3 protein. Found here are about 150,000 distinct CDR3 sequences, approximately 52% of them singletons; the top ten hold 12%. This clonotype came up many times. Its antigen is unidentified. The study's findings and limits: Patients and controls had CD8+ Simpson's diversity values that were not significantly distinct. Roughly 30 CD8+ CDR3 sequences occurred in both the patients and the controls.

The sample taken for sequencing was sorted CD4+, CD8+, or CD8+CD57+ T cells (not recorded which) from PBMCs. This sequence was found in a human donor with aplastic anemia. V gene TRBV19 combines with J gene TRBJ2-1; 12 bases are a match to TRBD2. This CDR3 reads CASSIGLAGLNEQFF. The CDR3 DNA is TGTGCCAGTAGTATTGGACTAGCGGGGCTCAATGAGCAGTTCTTC.